This T cell receptor beta chain was profiled in a study of T cell responses to AZD1222 COVID-19 vaccine. CDR3 size: 16 residues. Germline CDR1 is SGHTA and CDR2 is FQGNSA. Trimming stripped 0 bases from V and 3 bases from J, with 12 bases between. Assay: immunoSEQ multiplex PCR; the TCRdb copy retains only in-frame clones and omits some. The data show about 19,000 clones, about four fifths seen once. The sequence was collected from an adult who received the AZD1222 COVID-19 vaccine. V usage is TRBV7-2 and J usage is TRBJ1-5; D is possibly TRBD1 (6 bases). The sequencing here drew on peripheral blood, taken 28 days after the second AZD1222 dose. In DNA, the CDR3 is TGTGCCAGCAGCTTAGCCGCCGGACAGTTCAATCAGCCCCAGCATTTT. Its translation is CASSLAAGQFNQPQHF.